This passage covers 4 T cell receptor beta chains from one sample sequenced in a study of blood T cells in healthy people across ages (dated by TCRdb to about 2015). Libraries were prepared through 5' RACE. The sequencing machine was an Illumina HiSeq 2500. A second 7 to 11 cycle PCR used a sample-barcoded 5' primer and a J-beta primer mix. Using fastp trimming at Q25 and MiXCR clonotype assembly, TCRdb reanalyzed the public sequencing data and kept in-frame beta chains. A single entry per CDR3 protein holds the most common genes and DNA from its merged rows. The sample profile shows 900,000 to 950,000 distinct CDR3 sequences; roughly 29% of them were found once. 10% of the sample rests with the top ten. The data were also submitted as part of a second study, on T cells of mothers and their children.

The sample was blood. These receptors originate from a woman between 40 and 55 years old in good health.

Details on this clonotype: This could be a read error, since a much larger clone is one nucleotide away. This sequence joins TRBV18 and TRBJ2-5, with D maybe TRBD1 (5 bases). The ends were cut back, 5 bases at V and 3 bases at J, with 16 bases in the middle. Germline CDR1 and CDR2: KGHSH and LQKENI. CDR3 length: 15 amino acids. The CDR3 bases are TGTGCCAGCTCAGCCAGAAGGGGCGGAAAAGAGACCCAGTACTTC. It codes for CASSARRGGKETQYF.

Worth noting for this clonotype: A read error may produce the germline difference seen at one junction end. The rearrangement uses TRBV7-8 and TRBJ1-1; D might be TRBD1 (5 bases). There are 13 residues in the CDR3. The V gene's germline CDR1 is SGHVS and CDR2 FQNEAQ. Written as DNA, the CDR3 is TGTGCCGGCAGCTTATCGCGGACATTTGAAGCTTTCTTT. This translates into CAGSLSRTFEAFF.

The chain uses TRBV19 and TRBJ2-1; D remains ambiguous. The last part of the DNA fits TRBJ2-7 better; the J call may be wrong. This CDR3 has 12 amino acids. Germline CDR1 is LNHDA and CDR2 is SQIVND (reference sequence). Written as DNA, the CDR3 is TGTGCCAGTAGCCGCTCCTACAATGAGCAGTACTTC. Translating it yields CASSRSYNEQYF.

This clonotype has only a few counts. V gene TRBV21-1 combines with J gene TRBJ2-7; the tabulated D call, TRBD1, remains unverified against the DNA. TRBV21-1 is termed a pseudogene. This CDR3 is 16 amino acids long. The CDR3 DNA sequence: TGTGCCAGCAGCAAAGTAGAGACAGGGGAGTCCTACGAGCAGTACTTC. It yields the protein CASSKVETGESYEQYF.